These 6 T cell receptor beta chains were all obtained from the same sample, sequenced in a study of blood T cell repertoires in COVID-19. The assay was immunoSEQ multiplex PCR, and TCRdb's table has in-frame clones only and misses some. Of 95,000 to 110,000 clones in the sample, roughly 80% were seen once. The sequenced sample was peripheral blood. Source of these receptors: a man aged 55 to 70 with acute or convalescent COVID-19.

This chain connects TRBV5-1 to TRBJ1-1; 8 bases align to TRBD1. From germline, CDR1 is SGHRS and CDR2 YFSETQ. J lost 0 bases, V lost 1 base, and 5 bases had no gene match. This CDR3 region has 16 residues. The CDR3 loop is CASSLQGAGVNTEAFF. The CDR3 DNA sequence: TGCGCCAGCAGCTTGCAGGGGGCTGGGGTGAACACTGAAGCTTTCTTT.

The CDR3 reads CSVDHGRAEAFF. The CDR3 bases are TGCAGCGTTGATCATGGGAGAGCTGAAGCTTTCTTT. This chain joins TRBV29-1 and TRBJ1-1; D remains ambiguous. CDR1 SQVTM and CDR2 ANQGSEA come from the germline V gene. The CDR3 extends over 12 amino acids. Between the trimmed V and J ends, which lost 3 bases and 6 bases, there was a span of 11 bases.

V and J are TRBV2 and TRBJ2-7; D remains unclear. This CDR3 contains 13 residues. Trimming removed 5 bases from V and 3 bases from J, with 11 bases in between. Germline-derived CDR1 and CDR2 are SNHLY and FYNNEI. CDR3 in amino acids: CASSPNSGYEQYF. DNA for the CDR3: TGTGCCAGCAGTCCTAATTCGGGCTACGAGCAGTACTTC.

The chain uses TRBV4-1 and TRBJ2-3; 8 bases are shared with TRBD2. In germline, CDR1 is MGHRA, CDR2 YSYEKL. The ends lost 5 bases at V and 0 bases at J; junction bases unmatched: 4. This CDR3 comprises 15 residues. CDR3 residues: CASSLLAASTDTQYF. The CDR3 bases are TGCGCCAGCAGCTTACTAGCGGCTAGCACAGATACGCAGTATTTT.

The chain recombines TRBV5-4 with TRBJ1-2; possible D gene TRBD1, 6 bases. The CDR3 spans 15 residues. V was trimmed by 3 bases and J by 4 bases, leaving 16 bases between them. Per the germline V gene, CDR1 is SGHNT and CDR2 is YYREEE (reference sequence). For the CDR3, the DNA is TGTGCCAGCAGCTCAATCGGACAGTTACTCTATGGCTACACCTTC. Protein product: CASSSIGQLLYGYTF.

The rearrangement uses TRBV10-3 and TRBJ2-1, with 7 nucleotides matching TRBD2. V was pared by 4 bases and J by 5 bases, with 8 bases of the junction left unmatched. The CDR3 length is 15 residues. Germline CDR1 reads ENHRY; CDR2 reads SYGVKD. CDR3 DNA: TGTGCCATCAGTGGTAGCGGGCAATCCAACAATGAGCAGTTCTTC. This encodes CAISGSGQSNNEQFF.